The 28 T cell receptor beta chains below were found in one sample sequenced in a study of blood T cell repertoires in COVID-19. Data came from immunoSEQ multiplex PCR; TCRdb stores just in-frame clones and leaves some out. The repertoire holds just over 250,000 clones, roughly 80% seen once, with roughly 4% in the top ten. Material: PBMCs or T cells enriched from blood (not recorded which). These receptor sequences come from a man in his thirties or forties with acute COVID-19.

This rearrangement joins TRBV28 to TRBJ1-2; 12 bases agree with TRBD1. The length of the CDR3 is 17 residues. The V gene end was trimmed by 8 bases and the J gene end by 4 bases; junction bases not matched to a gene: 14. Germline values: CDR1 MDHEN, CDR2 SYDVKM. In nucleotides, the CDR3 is TGTGCCAGCGCTACCGGGACAGGGGGCTGGCTGGGCTATGGCTACACCTTC. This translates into CASATGTGGWLGYGYTF.

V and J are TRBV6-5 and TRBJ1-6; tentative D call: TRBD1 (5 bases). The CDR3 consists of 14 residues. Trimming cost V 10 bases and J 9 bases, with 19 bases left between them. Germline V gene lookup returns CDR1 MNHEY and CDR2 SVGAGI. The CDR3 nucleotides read TGTGCCATCCAGATGCAAGGGGTACGTTCACCCCTCCACTTT. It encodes CAIQMQGVRSPLHF.

This CDR3 is CASSPRESWGGYTF. CDR3 DNA sequence: TGTGCCAGCAGCCCGCGGGAGAGCTGGGGGGGCTACACCTTC. The V gene is TRBV7-9, the J gene TRBJ1-2; D may be TRBD1 (5 bases). Germline CDR1 is SEHNR and CDR2 is FQNEAQ (reference sequence). The CDR3 is 14 residues long. V was cut by 5 bases and J by 8 bases, with 18 bases left in between.

The CDR3 loop reads CASSQDTPRGSNQPQHF. CDR3 nucleotides: TGTGCCAGCAGCCAAGATACCCCCAGGGGGAGCAATCAGCCCCAGCATTTT. This rearrangement joins TRBV4-2 to TRBJ1-5; 7 bases line up with TRBD1. This CDR3 has 17 residues. V was pared by 0 bases and J by 1 base, with 6 bases of the junction left unmatched. The V gene's germline CDR1 is LGHNA and CDR2 YNFKEQ.

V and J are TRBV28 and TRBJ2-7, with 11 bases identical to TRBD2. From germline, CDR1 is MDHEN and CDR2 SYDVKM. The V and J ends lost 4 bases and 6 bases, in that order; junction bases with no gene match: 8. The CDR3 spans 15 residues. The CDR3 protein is CASSSRLAGLVEQYV. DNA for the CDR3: TGTGCCAGCAGTTCCCGACTAGCGGGATTAGTCGAGCAGTACGTC.

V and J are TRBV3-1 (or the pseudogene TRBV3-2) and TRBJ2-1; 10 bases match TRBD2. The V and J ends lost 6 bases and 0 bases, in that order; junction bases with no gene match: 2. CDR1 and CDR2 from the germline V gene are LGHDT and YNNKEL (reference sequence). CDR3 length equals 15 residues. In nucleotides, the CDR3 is TGTGCCAGCAGTCCTAGCGGGGGCTCCTACAATGAGCAGTTCTTC. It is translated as CASSPSGGSYNEQFF.

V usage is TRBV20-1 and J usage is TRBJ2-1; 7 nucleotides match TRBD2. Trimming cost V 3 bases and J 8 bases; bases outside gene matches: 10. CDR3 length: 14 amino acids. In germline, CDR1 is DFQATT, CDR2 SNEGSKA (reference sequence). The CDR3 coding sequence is TGCAGTGCTAGTTCCTCCGGGGGGTGGGATGAGCAGTTCTTC. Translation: CSASSSGGWDEQFF.

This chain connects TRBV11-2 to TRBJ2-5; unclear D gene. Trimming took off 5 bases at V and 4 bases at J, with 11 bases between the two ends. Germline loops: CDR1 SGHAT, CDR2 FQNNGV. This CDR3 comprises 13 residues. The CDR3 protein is CASSRLSAETQYF. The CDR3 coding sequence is TGTGCCAGCAGCCGACTGTCAGCAGAGACCCAGTACTTC.

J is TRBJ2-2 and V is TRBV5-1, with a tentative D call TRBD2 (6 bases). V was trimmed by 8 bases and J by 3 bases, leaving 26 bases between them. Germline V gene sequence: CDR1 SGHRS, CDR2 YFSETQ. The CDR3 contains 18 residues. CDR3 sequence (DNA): TGCGCCAGGCACGGGGGTTGGTGGCGGAGGCGAGACACCGGGGAGCTGTTTTTT. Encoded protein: CARHGGWWRRRDTGELFF.

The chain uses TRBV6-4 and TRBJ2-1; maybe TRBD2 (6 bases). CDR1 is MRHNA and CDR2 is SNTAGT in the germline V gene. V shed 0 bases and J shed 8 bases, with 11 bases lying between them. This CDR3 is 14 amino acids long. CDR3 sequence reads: CASSDSEGGHEQFF. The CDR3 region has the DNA TGTGCCAGCAGTGACTCAGAGGGAGGCCATGAGCAGTTCTTC.

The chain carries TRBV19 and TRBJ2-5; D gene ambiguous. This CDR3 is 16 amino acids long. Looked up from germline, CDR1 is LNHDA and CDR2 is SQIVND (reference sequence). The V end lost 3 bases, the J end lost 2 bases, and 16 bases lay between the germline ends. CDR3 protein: CASSIGLRAGQETQYF. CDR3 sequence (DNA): TGTGCCAGTAGTATTGGTCTACGCGCAGGTCAAGAGACCCAGTACTTC.

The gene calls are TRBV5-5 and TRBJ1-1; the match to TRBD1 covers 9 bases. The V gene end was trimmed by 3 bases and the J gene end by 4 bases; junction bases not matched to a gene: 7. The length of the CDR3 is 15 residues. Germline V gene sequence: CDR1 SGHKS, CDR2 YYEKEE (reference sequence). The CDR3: CASSSTGGSTTEAFF. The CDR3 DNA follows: TGTGCCAGCAGCTCGACAGGGGGATCTACCACTGAAGCTTTCTTT.

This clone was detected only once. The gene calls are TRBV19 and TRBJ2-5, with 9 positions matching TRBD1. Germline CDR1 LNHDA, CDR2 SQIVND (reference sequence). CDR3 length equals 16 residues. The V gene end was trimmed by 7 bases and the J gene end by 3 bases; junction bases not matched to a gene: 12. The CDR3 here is CASKPAATGGKETQYF. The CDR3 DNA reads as TGTGCCAGTAAGCCTGCAGCGACAGGGGGAAAAGAGACCCAGTACTTC.

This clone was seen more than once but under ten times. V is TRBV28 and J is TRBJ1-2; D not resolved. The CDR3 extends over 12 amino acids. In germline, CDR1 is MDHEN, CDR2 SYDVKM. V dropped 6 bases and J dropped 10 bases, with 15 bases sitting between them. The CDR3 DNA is TGTGCCAGCAGGCGTCTGACCCGGGACTACACCTTC. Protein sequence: CASRRLTRDYTF.

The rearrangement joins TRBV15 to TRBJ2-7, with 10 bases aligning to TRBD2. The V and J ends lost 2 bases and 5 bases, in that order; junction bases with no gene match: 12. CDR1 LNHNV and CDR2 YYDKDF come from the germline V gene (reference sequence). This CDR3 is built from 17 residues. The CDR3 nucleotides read TGTGCCACCAGCAGACATTTCTCAGCGGGGGGGCTGGACGAGCAGTACGTC. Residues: CATSRHFSAGGLDEQYV.

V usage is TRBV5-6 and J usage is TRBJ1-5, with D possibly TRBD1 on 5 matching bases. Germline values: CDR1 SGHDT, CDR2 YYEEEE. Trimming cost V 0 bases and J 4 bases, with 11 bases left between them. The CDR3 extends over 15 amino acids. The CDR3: CASSLGREGNQPQHF. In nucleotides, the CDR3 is TGTGCCAGCAGCTTGGGCAGGGAAGGGAATCAGCCCCAGCATTTT.

The CDR3 coding sequence is TGTGCCAGCAGCTCAGGACTAGCGGGAGTGAAAGTACCGTTCTTC. This codes for CASSSGLAGVKVPFF. The rearrangement uses TRBV7-2 and TRBJ2-1; TRBD2 aligns across 13 bases. CDR3 size: 15 residues. The germline V gene has CDR1 SGHTA and CDR2 FQGNSA. After removal of 4 bases from V and 15 bases from J, the junction contained 12 bases not matched to a gene.

The CDR3 DNA sequence: TGTGCCAGCAGCATTAGCGGGGAGCTGTTTTTT. Amino acids: CASSISGELFF. This chain links TRBV5-6 with TRBJ2-2; D gene unclear. V lost 4 bases to trimming and J lost 7 bases, with 5 bases between them. Per germline, CDR1 SGHDT and CDR2 YYEEEE. The CDR3 totals 11 residues.

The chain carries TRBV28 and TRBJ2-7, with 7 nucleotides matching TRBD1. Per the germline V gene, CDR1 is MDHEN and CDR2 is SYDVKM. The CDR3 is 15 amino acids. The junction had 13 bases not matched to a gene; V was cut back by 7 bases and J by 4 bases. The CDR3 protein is CASTRNRGIPYEQYV. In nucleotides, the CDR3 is TGTGCCAGCACTAGGAACAGGGGAATCCCTTACGAGCAGTACGTC.

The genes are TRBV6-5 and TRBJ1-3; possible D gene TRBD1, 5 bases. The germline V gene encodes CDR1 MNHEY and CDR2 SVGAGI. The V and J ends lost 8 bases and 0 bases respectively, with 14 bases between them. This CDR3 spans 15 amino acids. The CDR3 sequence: CASGARQNSGNTIYF. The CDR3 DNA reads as TGTGCCAGCGGGGCGCGACAGAACTCTGGAAACACCATATATTTT.

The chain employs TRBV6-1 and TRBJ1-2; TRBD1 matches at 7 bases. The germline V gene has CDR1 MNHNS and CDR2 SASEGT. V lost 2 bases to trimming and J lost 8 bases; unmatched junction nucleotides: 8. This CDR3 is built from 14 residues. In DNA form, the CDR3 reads TGTGCCAGCAGTGAAAGGGGCAGGGGGGAAGGCTACACCTTC. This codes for CASSERGRGEGYTF.

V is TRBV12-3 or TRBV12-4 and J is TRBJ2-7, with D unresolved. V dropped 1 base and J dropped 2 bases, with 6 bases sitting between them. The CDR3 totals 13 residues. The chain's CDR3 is CASSLGRTYEQYV. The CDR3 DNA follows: TGTGCCAGCAGTTTAGGGCGGACCTACGAGCAGTACGTC.

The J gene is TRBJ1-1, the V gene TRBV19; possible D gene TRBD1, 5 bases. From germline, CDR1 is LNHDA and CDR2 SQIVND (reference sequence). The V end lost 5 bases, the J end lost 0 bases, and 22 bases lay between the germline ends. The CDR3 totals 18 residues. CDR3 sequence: CASSERVGSGLMNTEAFF. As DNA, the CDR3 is TGTGCCAGTAGTGAGAGGGTAGGGTCGGGACTCATGAACACTGAAGCTTTCTTT.

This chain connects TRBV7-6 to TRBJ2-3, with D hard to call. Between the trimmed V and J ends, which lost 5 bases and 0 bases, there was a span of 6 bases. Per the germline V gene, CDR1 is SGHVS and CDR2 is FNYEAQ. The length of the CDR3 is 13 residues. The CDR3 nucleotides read TGTGCCAGCAGCCCCTCTAGCACAGATACGCAGTATTTT. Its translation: CASSPSSTDTQYF.

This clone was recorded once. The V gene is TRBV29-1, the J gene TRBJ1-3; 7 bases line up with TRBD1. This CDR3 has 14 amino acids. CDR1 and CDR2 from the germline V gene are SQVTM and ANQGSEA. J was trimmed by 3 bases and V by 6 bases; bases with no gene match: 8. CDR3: CSVTDRVGGNTIYF. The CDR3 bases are TGCAGCGTGACAGACAGGGTTGGTGGAAACACCATATATTTT.

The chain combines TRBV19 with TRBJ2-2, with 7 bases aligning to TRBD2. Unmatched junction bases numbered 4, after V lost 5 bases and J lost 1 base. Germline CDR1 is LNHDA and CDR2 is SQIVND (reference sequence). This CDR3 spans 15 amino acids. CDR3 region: CASSSLAQNTGELFF. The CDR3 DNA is TGTGCCAGTAGTTCACTAGCGCAGAACACCGGGGAGCTGTTTTTT.

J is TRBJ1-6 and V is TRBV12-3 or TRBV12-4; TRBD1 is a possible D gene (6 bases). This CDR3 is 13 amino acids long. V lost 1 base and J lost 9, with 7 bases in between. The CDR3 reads CASSLDRVSPLHF. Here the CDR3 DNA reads TGTGCCAGCAGTTTAGACAGGGTTTCACCCCTCCACTTT.

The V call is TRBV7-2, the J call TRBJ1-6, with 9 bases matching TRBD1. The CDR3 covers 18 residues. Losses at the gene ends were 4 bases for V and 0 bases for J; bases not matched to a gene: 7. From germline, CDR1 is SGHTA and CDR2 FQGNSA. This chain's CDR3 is CASSSQGAVGSYNSPLHF. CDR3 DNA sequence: TGTGCCAGCAGCTCACAGGGGGCGGTTGGCTCCTATAATTCACCCCTCCACTTT.